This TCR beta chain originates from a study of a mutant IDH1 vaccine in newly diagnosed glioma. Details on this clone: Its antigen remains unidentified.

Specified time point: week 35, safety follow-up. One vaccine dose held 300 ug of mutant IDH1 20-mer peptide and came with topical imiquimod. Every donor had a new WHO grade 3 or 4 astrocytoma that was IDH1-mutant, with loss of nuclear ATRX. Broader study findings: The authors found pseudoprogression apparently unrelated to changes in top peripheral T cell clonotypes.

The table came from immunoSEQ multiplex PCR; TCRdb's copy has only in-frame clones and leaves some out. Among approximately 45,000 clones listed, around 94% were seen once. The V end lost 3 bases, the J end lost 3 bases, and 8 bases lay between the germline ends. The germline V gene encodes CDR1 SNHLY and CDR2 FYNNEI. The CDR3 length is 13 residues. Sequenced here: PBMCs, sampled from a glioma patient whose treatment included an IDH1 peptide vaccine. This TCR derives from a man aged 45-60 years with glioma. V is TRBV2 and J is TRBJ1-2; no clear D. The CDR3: CASSEISYYGYTF. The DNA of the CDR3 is TGTGCCAGCAGTGAGATCAGCTACTATGGCTACACCTTC.